This entry concerns a single T cell receptor (beta chain). Its antigen is not known. This specimen belongs to a study of lymphopenia after photon versus proton radiotherapy. V trimming: 6 bases; J trimming: 3 bases; junction bases outside the gene matches: 6. The CDR3 consists of 14 residues. Germline V lookup: CDR1 MNHEY, CDR2 SVGAGI. Clones were sequenced by immunoSEQ multiplex PCR, and TCRdb holds only the in-frame ones, with some missing. The table lists 50,000 to 75,000 clones, 86% of them singletons. Broader study findings: Photon-treated patients lost naive T cells and TCR diversity; proton-treated stayed stable. Only patients who died were analyzed for survival; proton advantage is unproven.

Sequencing used peripheral blood, obtained from a patient treated with photon-based radiotherapy. The clonotype was recovered from a man in his forties with gastric cancer. The J gene is TRBJ1-2, the V gene TRBV6-5; 8 bases are a match to TRBD1. CDR3 nucleotide sequence: TGTGCCAGCAGCAGACAGGGGTGGGACTATGGCTACACCTTC. This gives the protein CASSRQGWDYGYTF.